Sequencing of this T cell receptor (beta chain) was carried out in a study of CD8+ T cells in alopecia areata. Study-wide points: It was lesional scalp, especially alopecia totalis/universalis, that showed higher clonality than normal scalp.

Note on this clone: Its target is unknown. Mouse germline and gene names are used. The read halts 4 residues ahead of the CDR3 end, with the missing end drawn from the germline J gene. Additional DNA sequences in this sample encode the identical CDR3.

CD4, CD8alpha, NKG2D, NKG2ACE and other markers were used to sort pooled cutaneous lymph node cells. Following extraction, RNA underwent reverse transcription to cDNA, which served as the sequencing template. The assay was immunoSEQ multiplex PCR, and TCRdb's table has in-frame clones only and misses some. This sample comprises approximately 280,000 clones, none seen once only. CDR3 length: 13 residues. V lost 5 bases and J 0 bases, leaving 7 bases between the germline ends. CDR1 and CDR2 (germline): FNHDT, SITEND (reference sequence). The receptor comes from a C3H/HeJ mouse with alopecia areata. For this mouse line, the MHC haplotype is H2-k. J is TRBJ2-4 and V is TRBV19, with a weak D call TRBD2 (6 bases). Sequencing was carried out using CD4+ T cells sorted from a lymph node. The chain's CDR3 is CASSWGSQNTLYF. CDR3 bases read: TGTGCCAGCAGCTGGGGAAGTCAAAAC.